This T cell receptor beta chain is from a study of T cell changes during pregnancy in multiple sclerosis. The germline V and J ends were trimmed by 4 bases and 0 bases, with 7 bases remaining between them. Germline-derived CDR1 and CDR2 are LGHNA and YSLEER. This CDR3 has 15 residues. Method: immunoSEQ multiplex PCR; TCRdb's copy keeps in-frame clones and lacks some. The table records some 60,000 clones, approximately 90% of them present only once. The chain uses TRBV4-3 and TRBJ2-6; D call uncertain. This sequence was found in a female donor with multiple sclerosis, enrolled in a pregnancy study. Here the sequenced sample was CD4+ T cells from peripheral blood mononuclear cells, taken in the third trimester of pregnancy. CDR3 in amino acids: CASSPQASGANVLTF. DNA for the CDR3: TGCGCCAGCAGCCCTCAGGCCTCTGGGGCCAACGTCCTGACTTTC.